This T cell receptor beta chain derives from a study of CD8 T cell repertoires and HIV-1 epitope variants. At the level of the study: Each of Twenty-five Gag and Nef epitope peptides stimulated a separate culture. Tested: three Gag epitope families, Nef HW9 and YT9.

The CDR3 runs 16 residues. Germline V gene sequence: CDR1 SGHKS, CDR2 YYEKEE (reference sequence). The protocol was immunoSEQ multiplex PCR, while the TCRdb copy is restricted to in-frame clones and leaves out a portion. The table has roughly 6,800 clones, less than 75% seen once. This clone was counted a few times. The antigen remains undetermined. Germline and junction disagree at one end, which may indicate a read error. The material sequenced was cultured CD8+ T cells derived from PBMCs. The chain uses TRBV5-5 and TRBJ1-2; D gene ambiguous. The source is a male donor with HIV. In DNA form, the CDR3 reads TGCGCCAGCAGCCAAGATCCCGTCGAACTCGACTATGGCTACACCTTC. It encodes CASSQDPVELDYGYTF.